One and the same sample provided the 30 T cell receptor beta chains below, sequenced in a study of blood T cell repertoires in COVID-19. Sequencing was performed with immunoSEQ multiplex PCR; in TCRdb, only in-frame clones are kept and a portion is missing. The table has 200,000 to 300,000 clones, approximately 85% seen once. Sequencing was carried out using peripheral blood. The origin of the receptors is a man in his fifties with acute or convalescent COVID-19.

This clone was detected once. The chain has TRBV2 and TRBJ2-7; D is perhaps TRBD1 (7 bases). The V gene lost 8 bases and the J gene lost 4 bases, with 12 bases spanning the gap. The CDR3 sequence is 12 residues long. Germline values: CDR1 SNHLY, CDR2 FYNNEI. The CDR3 is CASSTGRYEQYF. The CDR3 DNA reads TGTGCCAGCTCGACAGGGAGGTACGAGCAGTACTTC.

This chain uses TRBV5-5 with TRBJ2-3, with 9 bases matching TRBD2. CDR3 length equals 17 residues. The J segment lost 7 bases and the V segment lost 0 bases, leaving 12 bases of the junction unmatched. The germline V gene has CDR1 SGHKS and CDR2 YYEKEE (reference sequence). CDR3 sequence (DNA): TGTGCCAGCAGCTTGGCGGTTGCGGGGGGGCCGAGTTATACGCAGTATTTT. Amino acids: CASSLAVAGGPSYTQYF.

This sequence joins TRBV29-1 and TRBJ1-2; TRBD1 matches 9 bases. The trim removed 7 bases at V and 3 bases at J, leaving 6 bases unmatched. The CDR3 is made up of 13 amino acids. Germline CDR1 and CDR2: SQVTM and ANQGSEA. In nucleotides, the CDR3 is TGCAGCGCAGGGGACAGGGCGGACTATGGCTACACCTTC. As protein: CSAGDRADYGYTF.

The chain links TRBV6-5 to TRBJ2-1; TRBD2 agrees at 8 bases. The V and J ends lost 8 bases and 9 bases, in that order; junction bases with no gene match: 12. Germline CDR1 reads MNHEY; CDR2 reads SVGAGI. This CDR3 has 14 amino acids. The CDR3: CASVAGSQSSEQFF. The CDR3 bases are TGTGCCAGCGTAGCGGGATCCCAATCCTCTGAGCAGTTCTTC.

The chain carries TRBV2 and TRBJ1-5; D unclear. Germline CDR1 SNHLY, CDR2 FYNNEI. Trimming took off 5 bases at V and 7 bases at J, with 12 bases between the two ends. The CDR3 sequence is 13 residues long. This chain's CDR3 is CASSRQFQQPQHF. CDR3 DNA: TGTGCCAGCAGTCGACAATTCCAACAGCCCCAGCATTTT.

V is TRBV13 and J is TRBJ2-7; unclear D gene. Trimming pared 0 bases from V and 6 bases from J, leaving 12 bases between. This CDR3 has 14 amino acids. Germline V gene lookup returns CDR1 PRHDT and CDR2 FYEKMQ (reference sequence). In DNA form, the CDR3 reads TGTGCCAGCAGCTTAGGTACCTTTCCGCGCGAGCAGTACTTC. Protein product: CASSLGTFPREQYF.

This chain uses TRBV10-2 with TRBJ2-3, with 7 bases lining up with TRBD2. V dropped 2 bases and J dropped 3; count of bases not matched to a gene: 5. This CDR3 is built from 15 residues. CDR1 is WSHSY and CDR2 is SAAADI in the germline V gene. DNA of the CDR3: TGCGCCAGCAGTGAGGTATGGCGGGGGACAGATACGCAGTATTTT. Amino acid sequence: CASSEVWRGTDTQYF.

This rearrangement joins TRBV4-2 to TRBJ2-2; TRBD2 agrees at 7 bases. With V trimmed by 1 base and J by 5 bases, 7 bases remained unmatched. The CDR3 is 16 residues long. Per germline, CDR1 LGHNA and CDR2 YNFKEQ. The CDR3 bases are TGTGCCAGCAGCCAAGGGGCTAGCGGAACGACCGGGGAGCTGTTTTTT. It codes for CASSQGASGTTGELFF.

The chain is built from TRBV11-3 and TRBJ2-3, with D possibly matching TRBD1 (5 bases). The V gene's germline CDR1 is SGHNT and CDR2 YENEEA. The CDR3 loop spans 14 amino acids. Trimming shortened V by 5 bases and J by 0 bases, and 9 bases separated the two germline ends. Here the CDR3 DNA reads TGTGCCAGCAGCGGGGCCTTGAGCACAGATACGCAGTATTTT. Protein: CASSGALSTDTQYF.

The CDR3 spells CASSVGRLTNEKLFF. Here the CDR3 DNA reads TGTGCCAGCAGCGTAGGGCGGCTGACTAATGAAAAACTGTTTTTT. The chain is built from TRBV9 and TRBJ1-4, with D hard to call. Trimming shortened V by 0 bases and J by 2 bases, and 8 bases separated the two germline ends. The CDR3 consists of 15 residues. Germline loops: CDR1 SGDLS, CDR2 YYNGEE.

The chain carries TRBV18 and TRBJ1-5; 7 nucleotides align to TRBD1. CDR3 length: 17 residues. J gave up 2 bases and V 1 base, and 8 bases lay outside the gene matches. CDR1 and CDR2 from the germline V gene are KGHSH and LQKENI. The CDR3 sequence is CASSPLQAQGGNQPQHF. As DNA, the CDR3 is TGTGCCAGCTCACCACTCCAGGCGCAGGGGGGCAATCAGCCCCAGCATTTT.

This clone was found a few times. The chain links TRBV4-1 to TRBJ1-3, with 7 bases aligning to TRBD1. The CDR3 loop spans 17 amino acids. With V trimmed by 1 base and J by 4 bases, 10 bases remained unmatched. Germline lookup yields CDR1 MGHRA and CDR2 YSYEKL. CDR3 protein: CASSQARTLDRGNTIYF. Written as DNA, the CDR3 is TGCGCCAGCAGCCAAGCGAGGACGCTGGACAGGGGAAACACCATATATTTT.

The V call is TRBV27, the J call TRBJ1-1; D not resolved. The germline V gene encodes CDR1 MNHEY and CDR2 SMNVEV (reference sequence). V shed 6 bases and J shed 3 bases, with 20 bases lying between them. The CDR3 covers 16 residues. CDR3 sequence reads: CASSPLRRIQHTEAFF. The CDR3 DNA reads as TGTGCCAGCAGCCCCTTGCGGAGAATTCAACACACTGAAGCTTTCTTT.

The chain combines TRBV5-6 with TRBJ2-1; TRBD2 agrees at 16 bases. The germline gives CDR1 SGHDT, CDR2 YYEEEE. V trimming: 3 bases; J trimming: 0 bases; junction bases outside the gene matches: 6. This CDR3 region has 19 residues. CDR3 region: CASSSPGLAGGSSYNEQFF. In DNA form, the CDR3 reads TGTGCCAGCAGCTCCCCGGGACTAGCGGGAGGGAGCTCCTACAATGAGCAGTTCTTC.

CDR3: CASSQGGQSPTEAFF. CDR3 nucleotides: TGCGCCAGCAGCCAAGGGGGACAGTCCCCCACTGAAGCTTTCTTT. The J gene is TRBJ1-1, the V gene TRBV4-1; TRBD1 aligns across 7 bases. The CDR3 loop spans 15 amino acids. CDR1 is MGHRA and CDR2 is YSYEKL in the germline V gene. V lost 1 base to trimming and J lost 4 bases; unmatched junction nucleotides: 6.

The chain has TRBV11-2 and TRBJ1-6, with 10 bases lining up with TRBD1. Germline-derived CDR1 and CDR2 are SGHAT and FQNNGV. Trimming at V came to 4 bases and at J to 9 bases, leaving 6 bases not matched to a gene. The CDR3 is 15 amino acids. In DNA form, the CDR3 reads TGTGCCAGCAGCTCACTCGGACAGGGGGGTTCACCCCTCCACTTT. Translation: CASSSLGQGGSPLHF.

The chain joins TRBV7-6 to TRBJ1-5; a weak D match, TRBD1 (6 bases). The CDR3 has 15 residues. Germline loops: CDR1 SGHVS, CDR2 FNYEAQ. The V end lost 5 bases, the J end lost 3 bases, and 14 bases lay between the germline ends. Written as DNA, the CDR3 is TGTGCCAGCAGCCTCCTGGACAGTACCAATCAGCCCCAGCATTTT. Translating it yields CASSLLDSTNQPQHF.

The rearrangement uses TRBV9 and TRBJ2-6; TRBD2 matches at 7 bases. Unmatched junction bases numbered 2, after V lost 0 bases and J lost 2 bases. This CDR3 is built from 16 residues. Looked up from germline, CDR1 is SGDLS and CDR2 is YYNGEE. The CDR3 region has the DNA TGTGCCAGCAGCGTAGATGGGGGGGCTGGGGCCAACGTCCTGACTTTC. Translated, it gives CASSVDGGAGANVLTF.

This clone was seen a single time. The chain is built from TRBV7-2 and TRBJ2-2; the D is unclear. The V gene's germline CDR1 is SGHTA and CDR2 FQGNSA. The CDR3 loop spans 15 amino acids. The ends were cut back, 4 bases at V and 5 bases at J, with 14 bases in the middle. The CDR3 DNA reads as TGTGCCAGCAGCTCCGACGCGGAAAGGACCGGGGAGCTGTTTTTT. Translation: CASSSDAERTGELFF.

V usage is TRBV5-1 and J usage is TRBJ2-1; D unclear. Germline V CDR1 and CDR2: SGHRS, YFSETQ. With 1 base removed from V and 6 bases from J, the gap between germline ends came to 14 bases. CDR3 length: 15 amino acids. CDR3 sequence reads: CASSLPEMSLNEQFF. In nucleotides, the CDR3 is TGCGCCAGCAGCTTGCCCGAGATGAGCCTCAATGAGCAGTTCTTC.

V gene TRBV10-3 combines with J gene TRBJ2-4, with a tentative D call TRBD1 (6 bases). V was shortened by 6 bases and J by 7 bases, with 19 bases between the two germline ends. CDR1 and CDR2 (germline): ENHRY, SYGVKD. The CDR3 sequence is 15 residues long. CDR3: CAISADSAGVNIQYF. In DNA form, the CDR3 reads TGTGCCATCAGCGCGGACAGTGCTGGTGTGAACATTCAGTACTTC.

The V gene is TRBV3-1 (or the pseudogene TRBV3-2), the J gene TRBJ1-6; D unresolved. Trimming took 4 bases from V and 12 from J, leaving 16 bases between them. The germline gives CDR1 LGHDT, CDR2 YNNKEL (reference sequence). CDR3 length equals 14 residues. In nucleotides, the CDR3 is TGTGCCAGCAGCCCTGGAGGTGCGCGGGGACCCCTCCACTTT. Protein sequence: CASSPGGARGPLHF.

The rearrangement uses TRBV24-1 and TRBJ2-3; D perhaps matches TRBD1 (6 bases). The CDR3 totals 13 residues. The V gene's germline CDR1 is KGHDR and CDR2 SFDVKD. The V gene lost 9 bases and the J gene lost 3 bases, with 12 bases spanning the gap. CDR3 protein: CATGGPGTDTQYF. CDR3 bases: TGTGCCACCGGGGGCCCGGGGACAGATACGCAGTATTTT.

This chain connects TRBV19 to TRBJ2-3; D perhaps matches TRBD2 (6 bases). The germline V and J ends were trimmed by 3 bases and 6 bases, with 10 bases remaining between them. The CDR3 is made up of 13 amino acids. The V gene's germline CDR1 is LNHDA and CDR2 SQIVND (reference sequence). CDR3 region: CASSIGGRDTQYF. The CDR3 nucleotides read TGTGCCAGTAGTATCGGGGGTAGGGATACGCAGTATTTT.

With respect to this clone: The same CDR3 also results from other DNA sequences found in this sample. CDR3 loop: CAWSGGSPLHF. The CDR3 region has the DNA TGTGCCTGGAGTGGAGGGTCACCCCTCCACTTT. The chain joins TRBV30 to TRBJ1-6; D not resolved. CDR1 GTSNPN and CDR2 SVGIG come from the germline V gene (reference sequence). CDR3 size: 11 residues. Trimming removed 1 base at V and 10 bases at J, with 5 bases between.

This clone was found a few times. This chain uses TRBV27 with TRBJ1-2; D is perhaps TRBD1 (5 bases). This CDR3 contains 11 residues. Germline CDR1 reads MNHEY; CDR2 reads SMNVEV (reference sequence). The V end lost 6 bases, the J end lost 7 bases, and 9 bases lay between the germline ends. This CDR3 is CASRGVGGYTF. As DNA, the CDR3 is TGTGCCAGCAGAGGGGTGGGTGGCTACACCTTC.

The CDR3 here is CASSLVTQGSAFF. For the CDR3, the DNA is TGTGCCAGCAGCTTAGTCACTCAGGGTTCAGCTTTCTTT. V gene TRBV7-9 combines with J gene TRBJ1-1; TRBD1 is a possible D gene (5 bases). Germline V gene data show CDR1 as SEHNR and CDR2 as FQNEAQ (reference sequence). The length of the CDR3 is 13 residues. V shed 1 base and J shed 10 bases, with 13 bases lying between them.

The J gene is TRBJ2-1, the V gene TRBV5-1, with D unclear. Germline CDR1 reads SGHRS; CDR2 reads YFSETQ. Trimming removed 4 bases at V and 3 bases at J, with 11 bases between. The CDR3 runs 14 residues. The CDR3 DNA reads as TGCGCCAGCAGCAATATGAGCTACTACAATGAGCAGTTCTTC. It encodes CASSNMSYYNEQFF.

This rearrangement joins TRBV7-2 to TRBJ2-1, with 8 nucleotides matching TRBD2. V shed 5 bases and J 9 bases; nucleotides not matched to a gene: 12. There are 15 residues in the CDR3. Germline-derived CDR1 and CDR2 are SGHTA and FQGNSA. This chain's CDR3 is CASSPSGTRAAEQFF. CDR3 DNA: TGTGCCAGCAGCCCCTCCGGGACTAGGGCGGCTGAGCAGTTCTTC.

The V gene is TRBV3-1 (or the pseudogene TRBV3-2), the J gene TRBJ1-1; D is ambiguous. V was pared by 6 bases and J by 4 bases, with 12 bases between. CDR1 and CDR2 (germline): LGHDT, YNNKEL (reference sequence). The length of the CDR3 is 13 residues. The CDR3 DNA reads TGTGCCAGCAGACTTCTCCGGGGCACTGAAGCTTTCTTT. Translated, it gives CASRLLRGTEAFF.